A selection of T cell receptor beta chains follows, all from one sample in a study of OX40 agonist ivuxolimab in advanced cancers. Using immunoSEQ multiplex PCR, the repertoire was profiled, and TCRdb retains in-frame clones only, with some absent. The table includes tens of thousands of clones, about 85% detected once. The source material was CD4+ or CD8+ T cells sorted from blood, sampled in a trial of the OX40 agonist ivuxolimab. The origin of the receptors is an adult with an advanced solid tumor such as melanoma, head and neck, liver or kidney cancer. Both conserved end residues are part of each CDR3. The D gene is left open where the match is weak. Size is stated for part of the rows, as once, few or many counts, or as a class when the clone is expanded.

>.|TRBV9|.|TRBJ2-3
TGTGCCAGCAGCGGTGGGGGGGCGAAGGCAGATACGCAGTATTTT
CASSGGGAKADTQYF
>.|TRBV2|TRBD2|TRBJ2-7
TGTGCCAGCAGTGAAAGGTTACTAGCGGGCTCCTACGAGCAGTACTTC
CASSERLLAGSYEQYF
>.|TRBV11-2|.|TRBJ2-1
TGTGCCAGCAGCCCTATCTTTTGGGGTGAGCAGTTCTTC
CASSPIFWGEQFF
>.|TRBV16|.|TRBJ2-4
TGTGCCAGCAGCCAATCGAGTGGAGGGAACATTCAGTACTTC
CASSQSSGGNIQYF
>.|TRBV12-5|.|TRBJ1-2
TGTGCTAGTGGGAATGAGAGGGGGATTAACTATGGCTACACCTTC
CASGNERGINYGYTF
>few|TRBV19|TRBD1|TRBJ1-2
TGTGCCAGTAAACCGTCAGGGGGCGGTCCTGGCTACACCTTC
CASKPSGGGPGYTF
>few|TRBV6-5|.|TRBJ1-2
TGTGCCAGCCTAGGGAATAACTATGGCTACACCTTC
CASLGNNYGYTF
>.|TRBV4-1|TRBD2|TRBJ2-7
TGCGCCAGCAGCCACCCAGCCAGCGGGAGATCCTACGAGCAGTACTTC
CASSHPASGRSYEQYF
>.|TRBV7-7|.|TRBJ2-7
TGTGCTAGCAGCAGAGACCTTTCCAGCGAGCAGTACTTC
CASSRDLSSEQYF
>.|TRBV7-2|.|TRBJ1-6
TGTGCCAGCAGTCGGACAGATAATTCACCCCTCCACTTT
CASSRTDNSPLHF
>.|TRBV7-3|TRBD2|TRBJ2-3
TGTGCCAGCAGCTTAAGCCCAGCGGGAGTCCCAGATACGCAGTATTTT
CASSLSPAGVPDTQYF
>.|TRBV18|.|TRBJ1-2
TGTGCCAGCTCACCACCGCCCCAGGGGAAAGTCTATGGCTACACCTTC
CASSPPPQGKVYGYTF
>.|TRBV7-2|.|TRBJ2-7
TGTGCCAGCAGTCTAGCCTTAGGGTTCTACGAGCAGTACTTC
CASSLALGFYEQYF
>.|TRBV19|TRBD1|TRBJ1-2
TGTGCCAAAGGCGACAGGGGTCGATCGACCGACTATGGCTACACCTTC
CAKGDRGRSTDYGYTF
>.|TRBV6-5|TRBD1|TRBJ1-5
TGTGCCAGCAGTACGGGACAGGGAGGGAACCAGCCCCAGCATTTT
CASSTGQGGNQPQHF
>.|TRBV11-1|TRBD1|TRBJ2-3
TGTGCCAGCAGCCACGGACAGGGGTTTGTAGATACGCAGTATTTT
CASSHGQGFVDTQYF
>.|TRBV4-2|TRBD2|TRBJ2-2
TGTGCCAGCAGCCGAACTCGGACTAGCGGGGGGGTCGGGGAGCTGTTTTTT
CASSRTRTSGGVGELFF
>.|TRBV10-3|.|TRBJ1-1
TGTGCCATCATCTCCGGGGAGGGTATGAACACTGAAGCTTTCTTT
CAIISGEGMNTEAFF
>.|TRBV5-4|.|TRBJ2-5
TGTGCCAGCAGGACGCCAGGGGTGGGCCCGGAGACCCAGTACTTC
CASRTPGVGPETQYF
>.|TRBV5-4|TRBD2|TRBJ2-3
TGTGCCAGCAGCTTCCAGCGGGAGCGGGGTACAGATACGCAGTATTTT
CASSFQRERGTDTQYF
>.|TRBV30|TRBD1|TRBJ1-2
TGTGCCTGGAATTCAGGGGGAGGCTACACCTTC
CAWNSGGGYTF
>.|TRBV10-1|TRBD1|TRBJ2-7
TGCGCCAGCAGTGAGTCTTTGACAGGGGACTCCTACGAGCAGTACTTC
CASSESLTGDSYEQYF
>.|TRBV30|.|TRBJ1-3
TGTGCCTGGAGTCCCTTGGGGGTAGGAAACACCATATATTTT
CAWSPLGVGNTIYF
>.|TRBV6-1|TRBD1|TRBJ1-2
TGTGCCAGCAGTGAACCCGGGACAGGTGCGGGCTACACCTTC
CASSEPGTGAGYTF
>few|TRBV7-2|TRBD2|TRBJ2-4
TGTGCCAGCAGCTTAGGCCCCCAGCGGGAAGCTGGAAACATTCAGTACTTC
CASSLGPQREAGNIQYF
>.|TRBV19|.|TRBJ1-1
TGTGCCAGCCGGTCTGACCCTCATACGTCCACTGAAGCTTTCTTT
CASRSDPHTSTEAFF
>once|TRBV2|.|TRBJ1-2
TGTGCCAGCAGTCAGCAGGGGTTGGGTGGCTACACCTTC
CASSQQGLGGYTF
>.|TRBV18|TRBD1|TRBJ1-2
TGTGCCAGCTCAGAGGACAGGGTATATGGCTACACCTTC
CASSEDRVYGYTF
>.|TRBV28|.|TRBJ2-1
TGTGCCAGCACCTACCGGGACTGGAGCTCCTACAATGAGCAGTTCTTC
CASTYRDWSSYNEQFF
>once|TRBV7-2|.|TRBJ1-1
TGTGCCAGCAGCTTAGGGCGGAACACTGAAGCTTTCTTT
CASSLGRNTEAFF
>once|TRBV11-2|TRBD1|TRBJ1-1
TGTGCCAGCAGCGTAGAGGGGGCCGGGGGCACTGAAGCTTTCTTT
CASSVEGAGGTEAFF
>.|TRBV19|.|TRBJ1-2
TGTGCCAGTAGTATCAGAGACTATGGCTACACCTTC
CASSIRDYGYTF
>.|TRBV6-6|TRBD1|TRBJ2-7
TGTGCCAGCAGTGTAGACAGGGGCTCAGGTGAGCAGTACTTC
CASSVDRGSGEQYF
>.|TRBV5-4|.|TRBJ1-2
TGTGCCAGCAGCTTGTACCCGGGCGGCTACACCTTC
CASSLYPGGYTF
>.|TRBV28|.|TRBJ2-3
TGTGCCAGCAGTTTTGAGAGCACAGATACGCAGTATTTT
CASSFESTDTQYF
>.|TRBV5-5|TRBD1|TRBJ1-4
TGTGCCAGCAGCTTGGCTCCGGACAGGCCAACGGGGGAAAAACTGTTTTTT
CASSLAPDRPTGEKLFF
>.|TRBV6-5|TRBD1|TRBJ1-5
TGTGCCAGCAGTTACTCCAGGACAGGGGATCAGCCCCAGCATTTT
CASSYSRTGDQPQHF
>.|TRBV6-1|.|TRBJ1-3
TGTGCCAGCATCCTGGGCAGACAGCAAATGAACACCATATATTTT
CASILGRQQMNTIYF
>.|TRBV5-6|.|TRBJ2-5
TGTGCCAGCAGCTTGCCTGGTGCATGGGAGACCCAGTACTTC
CASSLPGAWETQYF
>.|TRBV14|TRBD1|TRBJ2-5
TGTGCCAGCAGCCAAGAGTCAGGGGGAGAGACCCAGTACTTC
CASSQESGGETQYF
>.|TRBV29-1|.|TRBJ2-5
TGCAGCGCTTCCCAAGAGACCCAGTACTTC
CSASQETQYF
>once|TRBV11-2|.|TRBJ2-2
TGTGCCAGCAGCTTAGGACTAGCGAACACCGGGGAGCTGTTTTTT
CASSLGLANTGELFF
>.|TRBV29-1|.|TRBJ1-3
TGCAGCGTCCTTTCTGGAAACACCATATATTTT
CSVLSGNTIYF
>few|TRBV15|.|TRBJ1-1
TGTGCCACCAGCAGAGCCTATTCTATGAACACTGAAGCTTTCTTT
CATSRAYSMNTEAFF
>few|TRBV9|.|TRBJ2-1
TGTGCCAGCAGCGTATCAGGTTCGGGAGACAATGAGCAGTTCTTC
CASSVSGSGDNEQFF
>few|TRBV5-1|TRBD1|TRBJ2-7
TGCGCCAGCAACCCCACACAGGGGGCTTTCTACGAGCAGTACTTC
CASNPTQGAFYEQYF
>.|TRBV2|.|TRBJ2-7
TGTGCCAGCAGCGATTTGGGGGCAGGGTTCTCCGAGCAGTACTTC
CASSDLGAGFSEQYF
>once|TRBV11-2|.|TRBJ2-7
TGTGCCAGCAGCTTAGAGGGCAGGGCGAGTGAGCAGTACTTC
CASSLEGRASEQYF
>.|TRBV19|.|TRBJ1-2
TGTGCCAGTAGTATAGTTCAGGGAGGGGGCTACACCTTC
CASSIVQGGGYTF
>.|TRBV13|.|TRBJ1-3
TGTGCCAGCAGCCCCCTAGGGGGTTCGGGAAACACCATATATTTT
CASSPLGGSGNTIYF
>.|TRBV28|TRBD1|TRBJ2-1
TGTGCCAGCAGTAGTTCAGGGGGCGAATCTTACAATGAGCAGTTCTTC
CASSSSGGESYNEQFF
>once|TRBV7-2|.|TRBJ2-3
TGTGCCAGCAGCTTACGGCGGGGGCACGCTTTCACAGATACGCAGTATTTT
CASSLRRGHAFTDTQYF
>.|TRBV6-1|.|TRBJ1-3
TGTGCCAGCAGTATACCCGGGTCCCAGTATTTT
CASSIPGSQYF
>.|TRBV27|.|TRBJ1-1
TGTGCCAGCAGTTTTCGGGGGTTGGGCACTGAAGCTTTCTTT
CASSFRGLGTEAFF
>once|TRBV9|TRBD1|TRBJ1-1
TGTGCCAGCAGCCTTGAGTACAGGGGAAGCAACACTGAAGCTTTCTTT
CASSLEYRGSNTEAFF
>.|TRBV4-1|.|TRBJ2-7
TGCGCCAGCAGCCATGGAAACGAGCAGTACTTC
CASSHGNEQYF
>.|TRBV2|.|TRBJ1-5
TGTGCCAGCAGTGATGGTCAGATTAGCAATCAGCCCCAGCATTTT
CASSDGQISNQPQHF
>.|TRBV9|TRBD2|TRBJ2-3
TGTGCCAGCAGCGTAGGCCCTAGCGGGGGCACAGATACGCAGTATTTT
CASSVGPSGGTDTQYF
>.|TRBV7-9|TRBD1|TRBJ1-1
TGTGCCAGCAGCTGGGACAGTAACACTGAAGCTTTCTTT
CASSWDSNTEAFF
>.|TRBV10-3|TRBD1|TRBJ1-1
TGTGCCATCAGTGAGTCGAGGGCAGGGGGCACTGAAGCTTTCTTT
CAISESRAGGTEAFF